These 16 T cell receptor beta chains were all obtained from the same sample, sequenced in a study of T-cell reconstitution after alpha-beta-depleted transplantation in children. Unique molecular identifiers were used in preparing the TCRbeta library. TCRdb re-called the PCR reads through MiXCR, storing one row per CDR3 protein. This repertoire shows about 980,000 distinct CDR3 sequences, around 30% found once; its top ten account for more than 25%. This specimen was PBMCs, mostly from graft donor cells, taken 360 days after TCRalphabeta/CD19-depleted stem cell transplant. Receptors originate from a boy in the first two years of life who had a stem cell transplant for SCID, so the T cells may come from the graft donor.

This clonotype has just a few counts. This sequence joins TRBV28 and TRBJ2-1; D may match TRBD1 or TRBD2 (5 bases each). With 11 bases removed from V and 5 bases from J, the gap between germline ends came to 16 bases. The CDR3 length is 13 residues. Germline CDR1 reads MDHEN; CDR2 reads SYDVKM. The CDR3 protein is CAGHRDGNNEQFF. CDR3 in DNA: TGTGCCGGACACCGGGACGGCAACAATGAGCAGTTCTTC.

Of note for this clonotype: One end of the junction is discordant with germline, which a read error may explain. The gene calls are TRBV5-1 and TRBJ2-7; D unresolved. Germline lookup yields CDR1 SGHRS and CDR2 YFSETQ. The CDR3 covers 13 residues. This CDR3 reads CDSSLESYYEQYF. As DNA, the CDR3 is TGCGACAGCAGCTTGGAGTCCTACTACGAGCAGTACTTC.

This clonotype was detected only a few times. V is TRBV20-1 and J is TRBJ1-2; D gene unclear. The CDR3 spans 15 residues. Germline-derived CDR1 and CDR2 are DFQATT and SNEGSKA (reference sequence). CDR3 DNA: TGCACCCTTGCACCTGCCAGTGGGCTAGGCTATGGCTACACCTTC. The encoded protein is CTLAPASGLGYGYTF.

The chain carries TRBV24-1 and TRBJ2-2; D is unresolved. The CDR3 is 15 residues long. The ends were cut back, 3 bases at V and 8 bases at J, with 15 bases in the middle. In germline, CDR1 is KGHDR, CDR2 SFDVKD. This chain's CDR3 is CATSDGRLISGELFF. DNA for the CDR3: TGTGCCACCAGTGATGGCAGGCTGATTTCGGGGGAGCTGTTTTTT.

The chain carries TRBV3-1 and TRBJ2-6, with D perhaps TRBD1 (5 bases). Trimming pared 2 bases from V and 2 bases from J, leaving 7 bases between. Germline lookup yields CDR1 LGHDT and CDR2 YNNKEL (reference sequence). The CDR3 runs 15 residues. Written as DNA, the CDR3 is TGTGCCAGCAGCCAACCCAGGGCTGGGGCCAACGTCCTGACTTTC. It specifies CASSQPRAGANVLTF.

The V call is TRBV6-1, the J call TRBJ1-4, with 10 positions matching TRBD1. This CDR3 has 15 residues. V was clipped by 6 bases and J by 13 bases; unmatched bases: 14. The germline CDR1 and CDR2 sequences are MNHNS and SASEGT. The CDR3 loop reads CASSTGTGAQGGLFF. Written as DNA, the CDR3 is TGTGCCAGCAGCACCGGGACAGGGGCCCAAGGGGGACTGTTTTTT.

The V call is TRBV5-1, the J call TRBJ2-1; a weak D match, TRBD2 (7 bases). V dropped 1 base and J dropped 5 bases, with 13 bases sitting between them. The germline V gene has CDR1 SGHRS and CDR2 YFSETQ. The CDR3 length is 15 residues. The CDR3 is CASSLWGGSNNEQFF. CDR3 bases: TGCGCCAGCAGCTTGTGGGGGGGCAGTAACAATGAGCAGTTCTTC.

This clonotype was seen a few times. This chain links TRBV20-1 with TRBJ2-5, with D maybe TRBD1 (6 bases). The V gene lost 6 bases and the J gene lost 2 bases, with 10 bases spanning the gap. The CDR3 consists of 12 residues. Per the germline V gene, CDR1 is DFQATT and CDR2 is SNEGSKA (reference sequence). The chain's CDR3 is CSAVGQQETQYF. In DNA, the CDR3 is TGCAGTGCCGTGGGACAACAAGAGACCCAGTACTTC.

This clonotype was seen more than once but under ten times. The rearrangement uses TRBV4-1 and TRBJ1-2; no clear D gene. There are 14 residues in the CDR3. Germline V lookup: CDR1 MGHRA, CDR2 YSYEKL. The V gene lost 3 bases and the J gene lost 2 bases, with 10 bases spanning the gap. CDR3 sequence: CASSQASGNYGYTF. The DNA for the CDR3 is TGCGCCAGCAGCCAGGCTTCGGGGAACTATGGCTACACCTTC.

This chain uses TRBV28 with TRBJ2-5, with 7 bases aligning to TRBD2. The V and J ends lost 5 bases and 0 bases, in that order; junction bases with no gene match: 12. Looked up from germline, CDR1 is MDHEN and CDR2 is SYDVKM. This CDR3 comprises 17 residues. CDR3 sequence (DNA): TGTGCCAGCAGTGGTCGGCTAGCGGCTAAGTACCAAGAGACCCAGTACTTC. This translates into CASSGRLAAKYQETQYF.

The rearrangement uses TRBV6-2 or TRBV6-3 and TRBJ2-2, with TRBD1 matching over 7 bases. Trimming cost V 6 bases and J 4 bases; bases outside gene matches: 14. This CDR3 has 17 amino acids. Per germline, CDR1 MNHEY and CDR2 SVGEGT. CDR3 protein: CASSQDRVLAITGELFF. DNA for the CDR3: TGTGCCAGCAGCCAAGACAGGGTCCTAGCCATCACCGGGGAGCTGTTTTTT.

In its sample, this clonotype was seen a few times. This chain joins TRBV29-1 and TRBJ2-5; D is possibly TRBD1 or TRBD2 (5 bases each). The V gene lost 7 bases and the J gene lost 3 bases, with 21 bases spanning the gap. The CDR3 extends over 15 amino acids. Germline CDR1 is SQVTM and CDR2 is ANQGSEA. The CDR3 protein is CSATKPGQGKETQYF. The DNA for the CDR3 is TGCAGCGCGACCAAACCGGGGCAGGGAAAAGAGACCCAGTACTTC.

V is TRBV20-1 and J is TRBJ2-1; TRBD2 is a possible D gene (6 bases). V dropped 6 bases and J dropped 13 bases, with 16 bases sitting between them. From germline, CDR1 is DFQATT and CDR2 SNEGSKA (reference sequence). The CDR3 runs 11 residues. The CDR3 region has the DNA TGCAGTGCAGCGGAACGACTAGATCAGTTCTTC. Encoded protein: CSAAERLDQFF.

The genes are TRBV5-1 and TRBJ2-7; perhaps D is TRBD1 or TRBD2 (5 bases each). Germline V gene lookup returns CDR1 SGHRS and CDR2 YFSETQ. V was trimmed by 4 bases and J by 3 bases, leaving 14 bases between them. This CDR3 is 14 amino acids long. CDR3 in DNA: TGCGCCAGCAGCGAACCGGGACGGCACTACGAGCAGTACTTC. Protein product: CASSEPGRHYEQYF.

V gene TRBV11-1 combines with J gene TRBJ1-3; 11 bases line up with TRBD1. Unmatched junction bases numbered 11, after V lost 3 bases and J lost 1 base. Germline V gene lookup returns CDR1 SGHAT and CDR2 FQDESV (reference sequence). CDR3 length: 19 residues. The CDR3 nucleotides are TGTGCCAGCAGCTTGACACTGACCCGGGACAGGGGGTCTGGAAACACCATATATTTT. It yields the protein CASSLTLTRDRGSGNTIYF.

The chain has TRBV18 and TRBJ2-3; 9 positions match TRBD1. Trimming took 3 bases from V and 5 from J; bases not matched to a gene: 6. The CDR3 is 15 amino acids. In germline, CDR1 is KGHSH, CDR2 LQKENI. CDR3 DNA sequence: TGTGCCAGCTCACCGGGACAGGGAACGGTAGATACGCAGTATTTT. Translating it yields CASSPGQGTVDTQYF.